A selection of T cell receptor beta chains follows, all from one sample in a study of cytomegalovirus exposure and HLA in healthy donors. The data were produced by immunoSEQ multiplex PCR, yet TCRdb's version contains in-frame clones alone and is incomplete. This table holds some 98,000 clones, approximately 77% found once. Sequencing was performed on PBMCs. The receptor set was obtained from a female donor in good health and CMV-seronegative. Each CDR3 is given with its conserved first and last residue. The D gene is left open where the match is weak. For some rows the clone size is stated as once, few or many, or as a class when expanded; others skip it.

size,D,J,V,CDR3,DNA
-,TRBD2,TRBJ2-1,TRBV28,CASISGRGYNEQFF,TGTGCCAGCATCAGTGGGCGGGGGTACAATGAGCAGTTCTTC
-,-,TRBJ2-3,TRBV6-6,CASSYRGTSQDTQYF,TGTGCCAGCAGTTACAGGGGAACATCACAAGATACGCAGTATTTT
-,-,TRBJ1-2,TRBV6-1,CASSPGGYYGYTF,TGTGCCAGCAGTCCAGGAGGGTACTATGGCTACACCTTC
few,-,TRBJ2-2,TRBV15,CATSRGPLGGNTGELFF,TGTGCCACCAGCAGGGGCCCACTGGGGGGGAACACCGGGGAGCTGTTTTTT
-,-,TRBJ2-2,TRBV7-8,CASSLLNGQAYTGELSF,TGTGCCAGCAGCTTACTGAATGGGCAGGCCTACACCGGGGAGCTGTCTTTT
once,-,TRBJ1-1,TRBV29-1,CSSFATGATEGGTEAFF,TGCAGCTCATTTGCGACAGGCGCTACAGAAGGGGGCACTGAAGCTTTCTTT
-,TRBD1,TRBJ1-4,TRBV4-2,CASSLELRGRGEKLFF,TGTGCCAGCAGTCTCGAACTGAGGGGGCGGGGTGAAAAACTGTTTTTT
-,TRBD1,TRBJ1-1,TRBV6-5,CASSVTGTGNTEAFF,TGTGCCAGCAGTGTAACCGGGACAGGGAACACTGAAGCTTTCTTT
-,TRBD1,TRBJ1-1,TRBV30,CAWTITGGTEAFF,TGTGCCTGGACGATAACAGGGGGCACTGAAGCTTTCTTT
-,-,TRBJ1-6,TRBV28,CASSLGLGQPLHF,TGTGCCAGCAGTTTGGGACTGGGCCAACCCCTCCACTTT
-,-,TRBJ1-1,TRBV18,CASSPTTDRNTEAFF,TGTGCCAGCTCACCTACTACGGACAGGAACACTGAAGCTTTCTTT
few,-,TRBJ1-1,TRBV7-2,CASSLAANTEAFF,TGTGCCAGCAGCTTAGCGGCGAACACTGAAGCTTTCTTT
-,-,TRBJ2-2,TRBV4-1,CASTSQRSANTGELFF,TGCGCCAGCACTTCTCAGAGAAGCGCGAACACCGGGGAGCTGTTTTTT
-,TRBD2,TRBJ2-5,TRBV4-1,CASSQEGSGGAGETQYF,TGCGCCAGCAGCCAAGAAGGAAGCGGGGGGGCGGGAGAGACCCAGTACTTC
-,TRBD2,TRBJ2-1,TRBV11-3,CASSLGMGSGRIFF,TGTGCCAGCAGCTTAGGAATGGGGAGCGGGAGGATATTCTTC
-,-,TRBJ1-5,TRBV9,CASSVFNGGNQPQHF,TGTGCCAGCAGCGTATTCAACGGAGGCAATCAGCCCCAGCATTTT
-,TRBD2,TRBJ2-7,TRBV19,CASSVLSGRYEQYF,TGTGCCAGTAGTGTACTAAGCGGGAGGTACGAGCAGTACTTC